The 4 T cell receptor beta chains reported below all come from one sample, sequenced in a study of blood T cell repertoires in COVID-19. The table came from immunoSEQ multiplex PCR; TCRdb's copy has only in-frame clones and leaves some out. The repertoire has about 87,000 clones, roughly 75% of them found once; the top ten carry approximately 4%. The sequenced sample was peripheral blood. The receptors were gathered from a woman between 45 and 65 years old with acute or convalescent COVID-19.

V and J are TRBV3-1 (or the pseudogene TRBV3-2) and TRBJ1-5; possibly TRBD1 for D (6 bases). Trimming left V 6 bases short and J 9 bases short, with 15 bases between. In germline, CDR1 is LGHDT, CDR2 YNNKEL (reference sequence). The CDR3 has 13 amino acids. CDR3 DNA: TGTGCCAGCAGTAACAGGGACCTGGGGCCCCAGCATTTT. Its protein product is CASSNRDLGPQHF.

This sequence joins TRBV29-1 and TRBJ2-3, with D maybe TRBD2 (6 bases). Trimming removed 7 bases from V and 2 bases from J, with 10 bases in between. Germline lookup yields CDR1 SQVTM and CDR2 ANQGSEA. The CDR3 loop spans 12 amino acids. The CDR3 loop reads CSGRADTDTQYF. In DNA form, the CDR3 reads TGCAGCGGGAGGGCGGACACAGATACGCAGTATTTT.

This clone was found a few times. The chain is built from TRBV7-2 and TRBJ1-3; 7 nucleotides line up with TRBD1. Looked up from germline, CDR1 is SGHTA and CDR2 is FQGNSA. The ends lost 5 bases at V and 0 bases at J; junction bases unmatched: 4. The CDR3 runs 15 residues. CDR3 nucleotides: TGTGCCAGCAGCCCCGGGACAGCCTCTGGAAACACCATATATTTT. Translation gives CASSPGTASGNTIYF.

The chain links TRBV5-1 to TRBJ2-7; 7 nucleotides match TRBD1. In germline, CDR1 is SGHRS, CDR2 YFSETQ. Unmatched junction bases numbered 10, after V lost 0 bases and J lost 7 bases. The CDR3 covers 15 residues. CDR3 in DNA: TGCGCCAGCAGCTTGGCACAGGGGCCCTCGGGGGAGCAGTACTTC. This translates into CASSLAQGPSGEQYF. The full variable domain, rest sourced from reference TRBV5-1 and TRBJ2-7, is KAGVTQTPRYLIKTRGQQVTLSCSPISGHRSVSWYQQTPGQGLQFLFEYFSETQRNKGNFPGRFSGRQFSNSRSEMNVSTLELGDSALYLCASSLAQGPSGEQYFGPGTRLTVT.